Listed below are T cell receptor beta chains from one sample, sequenced in a study of shared clonotypes between healthy human individuals. Using immunoSEQ multiplex PCR, the repertoire was profiled, and TCRdb retains in-frame clones only, with some absent. Of 700,000 to 950,000 clones listed, just over 95% are singletons. Sequencing used naive CD8+ T cells sorted from blood. The receptors originated from a young man in good health. Both conserved end residues are part of each CDR3. D genes are given only for firm matches.

CDR3 protein,CDR3 DNA,D gene,CDR3 length,V gene,J gene
CASSQEVWGAGGKLFF,TGCGCCAGCAGCCAAGAGGTCTGGGGGGCCGGGGGAAAACTGTTTTTT,NA,16,TRBV4-3,TRBJ1-4
CASSGGPGFPYEQYF,TGCGCCAGCAGTGGAGGGCCAGGGTTCCCCTACGAGCAGTACTTC,NA,15,TRBV10-1,TRBJ2-7
CASSSLAGGPLEQYF,TGTGCCAGCAGCTCCTTAGCGGGAGGGCCGCTAGAGCAGTACTTC,TRBD2,15,TRBV7-8,TRBJ2-7
CASSESWGSNQPQHF,TGCGCCAGCAGTGAGTCCTGGGGTAGCAATCAGCCCCAGCATTTT,NA,15,TRBV10-2,TRBJ1-5
CASSRDRVETQYF,TGTGCCAGCAGCCGGGACAGGGTGGAGACCCAGTACTTC,TRBD1,13,TRBV2,TRBJ2-5
CASSLSNGVGKGTQYF,TGTGCCAGCAGCTTGTCAAACGGAGTGGGAAAAGGGACCCAGTACTTC,NA,16,TRBV7-2,TRBJ2-5
CASSPLSGELFF,TGTGCCAGCAGTCCCCTCTCCGGGGAGCTGTTTTTT,NA,12,TRBV27,TRBJ2-2
CASSATAWTEAFF,TGTGCCAGCAGCGCGACAGCGTGGACTGAAGCTTTCTTT,NA,13,TRBV7-9,TRBJ1-1
CASSSSGLAALGYF,TGTGCCAGCAGTTCGTCGGGACTAGCGGCCCTCGGGTACTTC,TRBD2,14,TRBV27,TRBJ2-7
CASSGVNTNYGYTF,TGTGCCAGCAGTGGAGTTAACACTAACTATGGCTACACCTTC,NA,14,TRBV2,TRBJ1-2
CASSPPADTGELFF,TGCGCCAGCAGCCCCCCGGCGGACACCGGGGAGCTGTTTTTT,NA,14,TRBV4-1,TRBJ2-2
CASSWGTEDTQYF,TGTGCCAGCAGCTGGGGCACGGAAGATACGCAGTATTTT,NA,13,TRBV5-6,TRBJ2-3
CASSQDWVPANEQFF,TGTGCCAGCAGCCAAGATTGGGTCCCCGCGAATGAGCAGTTCTTC,NA,15,TRBV14,TRBJ2-1
CASSVTGDRYNEQFF,TGTGCCAGCTCTGTGACGGGGGACCGCTACAATGAGCAGTTCTTC,NA,15,TRBV9,TRBJ2-1
CASYSPYNEQFF,TGCGCCAGCTATAGCCCCTACAATGAGCAGTTCTTC,NA,12,TRBV10-2,TRBJ2-1